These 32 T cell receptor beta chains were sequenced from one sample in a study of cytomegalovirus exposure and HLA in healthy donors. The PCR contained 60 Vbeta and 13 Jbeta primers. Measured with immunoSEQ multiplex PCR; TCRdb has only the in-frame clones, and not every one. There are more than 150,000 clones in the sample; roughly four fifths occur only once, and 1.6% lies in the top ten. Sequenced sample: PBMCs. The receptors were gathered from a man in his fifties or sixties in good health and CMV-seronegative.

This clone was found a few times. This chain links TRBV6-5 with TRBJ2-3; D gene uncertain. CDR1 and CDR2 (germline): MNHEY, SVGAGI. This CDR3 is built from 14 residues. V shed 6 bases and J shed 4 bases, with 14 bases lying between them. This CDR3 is CASRLDRVSDTQYF. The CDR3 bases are TGTGCCAGCAGACTCGACCGGGTCTCAGATACGCAGTATTTT.

CDR3 amino acids: CASSLGVGGGTEAFF. The CDR3 DNA is TGTGCCAGCAGTTTGGGGGTGGGGGGTGGCACTGAAGCTTTCTTT. The chain uses TRBV28 and TRBJ1-1; tentative D call: TRBD1 (5 bases). The CDR3 sequence is 15 residues long. Trimming removed 3 bases at V and 4 bases at J, with 15 bases between. Per the germline V gene, CDR1 is MDHEN and CDR2 is SYDVKM.

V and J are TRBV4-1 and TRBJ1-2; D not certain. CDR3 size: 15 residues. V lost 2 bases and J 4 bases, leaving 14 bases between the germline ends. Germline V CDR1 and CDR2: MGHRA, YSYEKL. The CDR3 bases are TGCGCCAGCAGCCAACAAGCGGGAGATTTCTATGGCTACACCTTC. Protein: CASSQQAGDFYGYTF.

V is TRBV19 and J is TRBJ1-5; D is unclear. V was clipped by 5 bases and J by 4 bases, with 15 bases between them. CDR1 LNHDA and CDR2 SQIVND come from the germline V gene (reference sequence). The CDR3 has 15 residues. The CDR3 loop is CASSYAGFANQPQHF. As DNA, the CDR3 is TGTGCCAGTAGTTATGCGGGGTTTGCAAATCAGCCCCAGCATTTT.

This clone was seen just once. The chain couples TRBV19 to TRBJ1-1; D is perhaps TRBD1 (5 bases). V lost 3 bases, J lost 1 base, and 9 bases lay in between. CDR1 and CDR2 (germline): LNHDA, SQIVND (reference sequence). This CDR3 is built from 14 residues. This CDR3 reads CASSMGRQNTEAFF. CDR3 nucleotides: TGTGCCAGTAGTATGGGGCGACAGAACACTGAAGCTTTCTTT. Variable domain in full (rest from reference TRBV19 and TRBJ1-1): DGGITQSPKYLFRKEGQNVTLSCEQNLNHDAMYWYRQDPGQGLRLIYYSQIVNDFQKGDIAEGYSVSREKKESFPLTVTSAQKNPTAFYLCASSMGRQNTEAFFGQGTRLTVV.

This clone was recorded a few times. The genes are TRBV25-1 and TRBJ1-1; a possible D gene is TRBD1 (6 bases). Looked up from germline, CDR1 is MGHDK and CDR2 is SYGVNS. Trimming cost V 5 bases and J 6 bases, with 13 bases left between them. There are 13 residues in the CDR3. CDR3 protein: CASSKTGIAEAFF. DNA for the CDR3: TGTGCCAGCAGTAAAACAGGGATCGCTGAAGCTTTCTTT.

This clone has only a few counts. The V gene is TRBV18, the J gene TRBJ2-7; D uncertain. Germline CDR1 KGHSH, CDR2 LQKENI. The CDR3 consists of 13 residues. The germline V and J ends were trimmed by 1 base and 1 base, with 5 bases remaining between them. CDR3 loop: CASSPLRSYEQYF. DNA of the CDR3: TGTGCCAGCTCACCACTCCGTTCCTACGAGCAGTACTTC.

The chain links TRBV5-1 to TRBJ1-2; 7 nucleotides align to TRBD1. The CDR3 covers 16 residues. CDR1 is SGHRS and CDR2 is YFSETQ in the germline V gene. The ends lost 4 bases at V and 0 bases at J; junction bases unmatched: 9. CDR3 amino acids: CASSGGQVIPNYGYTF. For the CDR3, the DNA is TGCGCCAGCAGCGGAGGACAGGTGATTCCTAACTATGGCTACACCTTC.

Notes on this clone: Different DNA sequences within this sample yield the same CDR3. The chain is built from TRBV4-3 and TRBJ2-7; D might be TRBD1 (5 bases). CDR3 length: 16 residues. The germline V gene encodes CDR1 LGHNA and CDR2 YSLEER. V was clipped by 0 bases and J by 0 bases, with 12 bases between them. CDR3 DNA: TGCGCCAGCAGCCAAGATCCAGGGCAGGTCTCCTACGAGCAGTACTTC. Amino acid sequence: CASSQDPGQVSYEQYF.

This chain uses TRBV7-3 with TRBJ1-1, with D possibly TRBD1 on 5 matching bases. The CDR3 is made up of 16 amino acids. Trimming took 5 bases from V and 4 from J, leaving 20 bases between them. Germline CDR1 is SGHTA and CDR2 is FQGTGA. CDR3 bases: TGTGCCAGCAGCCGTTTTTGGGGGGAAAATTGCACTGAAGCTTTCTTT. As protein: CASSRFWGENCTEAFF.

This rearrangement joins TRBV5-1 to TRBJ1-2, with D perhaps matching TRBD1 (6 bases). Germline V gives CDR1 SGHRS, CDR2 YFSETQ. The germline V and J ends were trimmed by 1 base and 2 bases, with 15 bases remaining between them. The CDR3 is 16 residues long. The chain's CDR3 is CASSLSADSGNYGYTF. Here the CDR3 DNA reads TGCGCCAGCAGCTTGAGTGCGGACAGTGGAAACTATGGCTACACCTTC.

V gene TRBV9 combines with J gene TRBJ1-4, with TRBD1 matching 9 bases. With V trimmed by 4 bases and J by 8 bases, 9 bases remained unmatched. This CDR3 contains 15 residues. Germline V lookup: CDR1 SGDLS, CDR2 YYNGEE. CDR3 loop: CASSSDGTGNEKLFF. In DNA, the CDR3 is TGTGCCAGCAGCTCGGATGGGACAGGGAACGAAAAACTGTTTTTT.

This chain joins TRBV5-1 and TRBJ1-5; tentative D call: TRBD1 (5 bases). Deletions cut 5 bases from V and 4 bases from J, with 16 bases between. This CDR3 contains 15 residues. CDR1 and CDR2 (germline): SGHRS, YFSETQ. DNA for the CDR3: TGCGCCAGCAGAGACCGCCAGGGCGCAAATCAGCCCCAGCATTTT. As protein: CASRDRQGANQPQHF.

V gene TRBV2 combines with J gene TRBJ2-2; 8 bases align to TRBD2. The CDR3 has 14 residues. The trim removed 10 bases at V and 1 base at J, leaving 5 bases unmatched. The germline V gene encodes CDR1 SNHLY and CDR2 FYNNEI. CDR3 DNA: TGTGCCACCCAGCTAGCGGGGAACACCGGGGAGCTGTTTTTT. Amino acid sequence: CATQLAGNTGELFF.

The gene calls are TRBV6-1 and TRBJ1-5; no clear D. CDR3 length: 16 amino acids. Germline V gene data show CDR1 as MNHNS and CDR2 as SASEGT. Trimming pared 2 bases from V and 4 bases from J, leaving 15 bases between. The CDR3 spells CASSEFVVIGNQPQHF. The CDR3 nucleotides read TGTGCCAGCAGTGAATTTGTGGTAATCGGGAATCAGCCCCAGCATTTT.

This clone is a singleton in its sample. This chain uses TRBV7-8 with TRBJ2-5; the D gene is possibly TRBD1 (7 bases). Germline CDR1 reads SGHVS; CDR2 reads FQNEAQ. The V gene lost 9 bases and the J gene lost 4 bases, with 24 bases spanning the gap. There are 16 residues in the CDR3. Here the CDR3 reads CASLGVGQGGLETQYF. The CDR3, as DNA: TGTGCCAGTCTCGGTGTCGGGCAGGGGGGTCTAGAGACCCAGTACTTC.

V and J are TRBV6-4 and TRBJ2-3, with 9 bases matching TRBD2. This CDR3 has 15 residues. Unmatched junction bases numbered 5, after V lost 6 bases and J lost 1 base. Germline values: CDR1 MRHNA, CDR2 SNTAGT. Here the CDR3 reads CASRIIAGGTDTQYF. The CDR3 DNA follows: TGTGCCAGCAGGATAATAGCGGGGGGCACAGATACGCAGTATTTT.

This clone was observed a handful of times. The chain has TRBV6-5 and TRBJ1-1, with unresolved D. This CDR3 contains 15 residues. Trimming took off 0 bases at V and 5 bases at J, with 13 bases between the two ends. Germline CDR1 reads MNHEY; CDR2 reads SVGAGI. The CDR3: CASSYSTASGTEAFF. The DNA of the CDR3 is TGTGCCAGCAGTTACTCTACAGCAAGTGGTACTGAAGCTTTCTTT.

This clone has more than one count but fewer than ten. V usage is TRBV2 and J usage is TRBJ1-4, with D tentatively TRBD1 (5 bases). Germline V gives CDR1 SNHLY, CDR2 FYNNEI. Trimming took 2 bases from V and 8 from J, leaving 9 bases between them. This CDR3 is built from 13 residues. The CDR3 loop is CASSEQGREKLFF. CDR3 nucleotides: TGTGCCAGCAGTGAACAGGGAAGAGAAAAACTGTTTTTT.

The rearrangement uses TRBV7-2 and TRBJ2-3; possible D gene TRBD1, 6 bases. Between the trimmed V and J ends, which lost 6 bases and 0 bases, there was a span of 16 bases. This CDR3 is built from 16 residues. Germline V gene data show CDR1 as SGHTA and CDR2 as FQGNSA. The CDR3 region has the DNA TGTGCCAGCAGGGGAAGACAGGCCCTTAGCACAGATACGCAGTATTTT. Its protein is CASRGRQALSTDTQYF.

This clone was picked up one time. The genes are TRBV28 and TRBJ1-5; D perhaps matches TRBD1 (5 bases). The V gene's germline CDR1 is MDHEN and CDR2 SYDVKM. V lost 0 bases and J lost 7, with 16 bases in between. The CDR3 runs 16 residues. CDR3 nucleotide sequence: TGTGCCAGCAGTTTATGGGCGATCTCTAAGGGGCAGCCCCAGCATTTT. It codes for CASSLWAISKGQPQHF.

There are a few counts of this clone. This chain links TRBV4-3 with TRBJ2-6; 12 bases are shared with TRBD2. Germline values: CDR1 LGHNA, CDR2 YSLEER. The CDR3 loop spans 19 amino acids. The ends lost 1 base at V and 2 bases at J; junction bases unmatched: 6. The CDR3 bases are TGCGCCAGCAGCCAAGGGCCTAGCGGGGGGGCAGCTGGGGCCAACGTCCTGACTTTC. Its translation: CASSQGPSGGAAGANVLTF.

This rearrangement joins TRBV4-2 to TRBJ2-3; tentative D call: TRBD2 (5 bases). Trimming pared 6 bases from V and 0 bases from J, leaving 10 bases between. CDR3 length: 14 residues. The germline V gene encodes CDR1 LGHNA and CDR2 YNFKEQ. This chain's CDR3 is CASRPGISTDTQYF. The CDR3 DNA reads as TGTGCCAGCAGACCGGGGATTAGCACAGATACGCAGTATTTT.

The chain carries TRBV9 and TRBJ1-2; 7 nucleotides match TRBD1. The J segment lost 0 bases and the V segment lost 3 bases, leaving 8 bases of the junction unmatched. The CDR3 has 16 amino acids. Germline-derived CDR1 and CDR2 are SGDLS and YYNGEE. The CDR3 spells CASSDRQGSTNYGYTF. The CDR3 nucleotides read TGTGCCAGCAGCGACCGACAGGGCTCAACTAACTATGGCTACACCTTC. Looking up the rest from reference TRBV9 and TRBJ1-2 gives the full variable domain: DSGVTQTPKHLITATGQRVTLRCSPRSGDLSVYWYQQSLDQGLQFLIQYYNGEERAKGNILERFSAQQFPDLHSELNLSSLELGDSALYFCASSDRQGSTNYGYTFGSGTRLTVV.

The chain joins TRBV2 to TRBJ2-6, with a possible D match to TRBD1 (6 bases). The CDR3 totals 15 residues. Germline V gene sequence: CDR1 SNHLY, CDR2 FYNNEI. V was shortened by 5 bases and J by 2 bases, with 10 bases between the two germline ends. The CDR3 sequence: CASSNRVAGANVLTF. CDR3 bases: TGTGCCAGCAGTAACAGGGTTGCTGGGGCCAACGTCCTGACTTTC.

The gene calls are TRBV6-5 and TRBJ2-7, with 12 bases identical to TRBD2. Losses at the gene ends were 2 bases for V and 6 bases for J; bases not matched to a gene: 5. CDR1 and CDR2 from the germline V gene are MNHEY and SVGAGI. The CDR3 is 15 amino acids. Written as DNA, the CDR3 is TGTGCCAGCAGTTACCGGACTAGCGGGGCTGGCGAGCAGTACTTC. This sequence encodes CASSYRTSGAGEQYF.

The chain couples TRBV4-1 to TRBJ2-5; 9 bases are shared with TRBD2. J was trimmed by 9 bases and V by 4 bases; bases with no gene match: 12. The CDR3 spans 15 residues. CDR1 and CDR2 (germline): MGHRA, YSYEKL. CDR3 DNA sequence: TGCGCCAGCAGCCGTGAAGCGGGAGGCCGTCTACCCCAGTACTTC. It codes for CASSREAGGRLPQYF.

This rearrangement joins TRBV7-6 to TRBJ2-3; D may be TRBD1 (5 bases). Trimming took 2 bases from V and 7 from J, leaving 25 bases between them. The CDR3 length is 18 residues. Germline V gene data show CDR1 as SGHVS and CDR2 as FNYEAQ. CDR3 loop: CASSLLGRAGDKSNTQYF. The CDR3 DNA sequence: TGTGCCAGCAGCTTATTAGGCAGGGCAGGAGATAAGTCAAATACGCAGTATTTT.

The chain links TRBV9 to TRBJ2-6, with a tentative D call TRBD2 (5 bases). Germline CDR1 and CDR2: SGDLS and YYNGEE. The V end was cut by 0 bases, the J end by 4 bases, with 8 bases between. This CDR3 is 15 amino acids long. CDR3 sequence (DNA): TGTGCCAGCAGCGTAGTCGGGAACGGGGCCAACGTCCTGACTTTC. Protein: CASSVVGNGANVLTF.

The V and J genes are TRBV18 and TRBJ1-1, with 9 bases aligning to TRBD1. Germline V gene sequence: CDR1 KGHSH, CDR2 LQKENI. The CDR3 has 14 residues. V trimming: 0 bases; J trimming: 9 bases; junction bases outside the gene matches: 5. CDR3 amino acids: CASSPPGQGSQAFF. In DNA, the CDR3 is TGTGCCAGCTCACCACCCGGACAGGGGTCCCAAGCTTTCTTT.

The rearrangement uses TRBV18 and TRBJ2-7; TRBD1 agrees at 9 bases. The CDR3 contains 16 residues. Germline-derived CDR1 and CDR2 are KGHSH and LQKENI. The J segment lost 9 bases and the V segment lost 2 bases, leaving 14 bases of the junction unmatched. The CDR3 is CASSPMGQGVLNGQYF. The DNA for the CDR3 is TGTGCCAGCTCACCAATGGGACAGGGTGTTTTGAACGGGCAGTACTTC.

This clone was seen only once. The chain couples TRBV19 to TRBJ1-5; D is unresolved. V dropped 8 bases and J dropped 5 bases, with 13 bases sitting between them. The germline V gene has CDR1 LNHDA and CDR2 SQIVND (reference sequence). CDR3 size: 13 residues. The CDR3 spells CASSRTSDQPQHF. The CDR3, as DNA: TGTGCCAGTTCCCGTACGAGTGATCAGCCCCAGCATTTT. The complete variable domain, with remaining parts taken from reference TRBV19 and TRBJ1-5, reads DGGITQSPKYLFRKEGQNVTLSCEQNLNHDAMYWYRQDPGQGLRLIYYSQIVNDFQKGDIAEGYSVSREKKESFPLTVTSAQKNPTAFYLCASSRTSDQPQHFGDGTRLSIL.